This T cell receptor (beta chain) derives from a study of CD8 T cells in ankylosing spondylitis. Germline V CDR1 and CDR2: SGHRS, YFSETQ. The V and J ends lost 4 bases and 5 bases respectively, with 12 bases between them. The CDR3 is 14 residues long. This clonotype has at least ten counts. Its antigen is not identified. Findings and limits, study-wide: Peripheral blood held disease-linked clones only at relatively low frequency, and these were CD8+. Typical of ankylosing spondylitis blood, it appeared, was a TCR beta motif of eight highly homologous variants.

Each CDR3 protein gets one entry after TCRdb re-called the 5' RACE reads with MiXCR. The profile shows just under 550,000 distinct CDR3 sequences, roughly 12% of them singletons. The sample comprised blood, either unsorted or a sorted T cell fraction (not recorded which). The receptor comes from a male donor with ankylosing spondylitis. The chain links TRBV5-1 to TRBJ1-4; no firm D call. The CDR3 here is CASSPGDYNEKLFF. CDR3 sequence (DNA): TGCGCCAGCAGCCCCGGGGATTACAATGAAAAACTGTTTTTT.